This T cell receptor beta chain was identified in a study of CD8+CD57+ T cells in acquired aplastic anemia (dated by TCRdb to 2017 to 2018). Study-level background: A mean of about 3 ug of DNA, ranging from about 0.17 to 30 ug, was extracted from sorted CD4+ and CD8+ cells. Mean read counts for healthy donor samples were about 10.8 million for CD4+ cells and roughly 12 million for CD8+ cells. What the study reported, not specific to this receptor: Patients and healthy controls showed no significant difference in CD8+ Simpson's diversity (P=0.060). About 29 CD8+ CDR3 sequences were found to be shared between patients and controls, but these sequences appeared to be highly expressed in patients and within the immunodominant clones of the patients.

Reading the germline V gene gives CDR1 MNHEY and CDR2 SVGAGI. There are 14 amino acids in the CDR3, from cysteine to phenylalanine inclusive. This entry keeps only the CDR3 DNA: 42 bases, framed from base 1. The germline V end is reduced by 6 bases and the J end by 7 bases; junction bases left unmatched: 4. TCR beta VDJ combination and CDR3 sequence profiling used genomic DNA as the template. An Illumina HiSeq 2000 was the platform used for TCR repertoire sequencing. Regarding the original processing steps: TRBV/TRBJ rearrangement plots, CDR3 size and DJ length profiles, and Simpson's diversity index were used to evaluate the repertoires. The immunodominant clone was defined as the most abundant DNA sequence in deep sequencing data. CDR3 amino acid sequences were checked for sharing across subjects and were also compared against the VDJdb database and published repertoires. Through fastp at Q25 and MiXCR, TCRdb rebuilt clones from the public reads, retaining in-frame beta chains. Every distinct CDR3 protein forms one entry, paired with its most common genes and DNA. TCRdb's processing, not the authors' own work, is the source of the V and J calls. The sample table shows about 190,000 distinct CDR3 sequences, and roughly half are seen once. The leading ten clones occupy about 17% of the sample.

With regard to this clonotype: The clone's antigen remains unknown. Base quality data are lacking; no much larger clone is found one base away.

In the study, sorted CD4+ and CD8+ blood T cells from patients with severe aplastic anemia and from healthy subjects underwent deep sequencing of TCR repertoires. Ficoll-Paque density gradient centrifugation was used to isolate peripheral blood mononuclear cells. Before DNA was extracted, CD4+ and CD8+ T cells were sorted using either FACS or magnetic beads. Rearrangement joined TRBV6-5 to TRBJ2-3, with 13 bases in between that match TRBD2. This clonotype was sampled from a human donor in good health, serving as a control. Sequenced: sorted CD4+, CD8+, or CD8+CD57+ T cells (not recorded which) from PBMCs. The CDR3 has the sequence CASRRLAGGYTQYF. The nucleotide sequence reads TGTGCCAGCAGACGACTAGCGGGGGGTTATACGCAGTATTTT.